This T cell receptor beta chain was recorded in a study of cytomegalovirus exposure and HLA in healthy donors. Germline V gene lookup returns CDR1 SGHAT and CDR2 FQNNGV. This CDR3 is built from 14 residues. V lost 1 base to trimming and J lost 3 bases, with 9 bases between them. PCR primers comprised 60 Vbeta and 13 Jbeta primers. Some clones are missing from TCRdb's copy, which holds only in-frame ones; the method was immunoSEQ multiplex PCR. The table shows some 130,000 clones, with roughly 80% occurring only once. The source material was PBMCs. The gene calls are TRBV11-2 and TRBJ1-2; no reliable D call. The receptor's source is a female donor in good health and CMV-seronegative. The CDR3 is CASSLGKHDYGYTF. CDR3 DNA sequence: TGTGCCAGCAGCTTAGGTAAACACGACTATGGCTACACCTTC.